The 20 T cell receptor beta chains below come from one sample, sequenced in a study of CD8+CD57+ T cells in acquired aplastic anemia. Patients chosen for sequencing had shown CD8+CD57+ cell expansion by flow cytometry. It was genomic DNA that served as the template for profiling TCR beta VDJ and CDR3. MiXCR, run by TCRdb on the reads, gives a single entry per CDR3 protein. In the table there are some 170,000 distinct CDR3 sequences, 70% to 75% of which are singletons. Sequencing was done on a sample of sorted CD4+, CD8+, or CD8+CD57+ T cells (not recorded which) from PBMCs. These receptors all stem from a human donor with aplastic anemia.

CDR3 DNA sequence: TGTGCCAGCAGCTTAGGGGTCCAGCTTCAAGAGACCCAGTACTTC. The encoded protein is CASSLGVQLQETQYF. The rearrangement uses TRBV7-9 and TRBJ2-5; no clear D gene. V was pared by 1 base and J by 2 bases, with 11 bases between. The CDR3 consists of 15 residues. CDR1 and CDR2 (germline): SEHNR, FQNEAQ (reference sequence).

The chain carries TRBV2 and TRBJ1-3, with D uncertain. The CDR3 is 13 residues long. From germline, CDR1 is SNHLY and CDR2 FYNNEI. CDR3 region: CAFRASSGNTIYF. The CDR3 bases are TGTGCTTTTAGGGCCAGCTCTGGAAACACCATATATTTT.

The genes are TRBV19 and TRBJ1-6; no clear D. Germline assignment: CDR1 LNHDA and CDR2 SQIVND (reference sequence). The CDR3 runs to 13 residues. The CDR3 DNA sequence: TGTGCTCCCAGCCTGGTGGTCGGTTCACCCCTCCACTTT. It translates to CAPSLVVGSPLHF.

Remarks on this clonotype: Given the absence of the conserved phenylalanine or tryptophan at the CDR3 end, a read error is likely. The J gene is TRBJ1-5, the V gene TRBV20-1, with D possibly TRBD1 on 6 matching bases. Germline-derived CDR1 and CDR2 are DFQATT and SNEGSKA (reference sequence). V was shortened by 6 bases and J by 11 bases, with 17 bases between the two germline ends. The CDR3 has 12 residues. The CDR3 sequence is CSAPREGEAQHV. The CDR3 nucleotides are TGCAGTGCACCGAGGGAGGGGGAGGCCCAGCATGTT.

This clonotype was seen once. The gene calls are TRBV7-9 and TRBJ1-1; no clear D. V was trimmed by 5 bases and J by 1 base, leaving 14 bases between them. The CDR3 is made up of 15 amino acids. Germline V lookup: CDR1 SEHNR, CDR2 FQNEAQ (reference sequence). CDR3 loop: CASSPLARANTEAFF. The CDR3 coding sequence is TGTGCCAGCAGCCCCCTCGCTAGGGCGAACACTGAAGCTTTCTTT. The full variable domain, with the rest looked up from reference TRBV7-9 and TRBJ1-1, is DTGVSQNPRHKITKRGQNVTFRCDPISEHNRLYWYRQTLGQGPEFLTYFQNEAQLEKSRLLSDRFSAERPKGSFSTLEIQRTEQGDSAMYLCASSPLARANTEAFFGQGTRLTVV.

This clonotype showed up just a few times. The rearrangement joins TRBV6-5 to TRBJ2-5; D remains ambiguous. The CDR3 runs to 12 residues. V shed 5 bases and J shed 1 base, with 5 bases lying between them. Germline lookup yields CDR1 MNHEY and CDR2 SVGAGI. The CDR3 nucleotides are TGTGCCAGCAGTCCGGCCCAAGAGACCCAGTACTTC. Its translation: CASSPAQETQYF.

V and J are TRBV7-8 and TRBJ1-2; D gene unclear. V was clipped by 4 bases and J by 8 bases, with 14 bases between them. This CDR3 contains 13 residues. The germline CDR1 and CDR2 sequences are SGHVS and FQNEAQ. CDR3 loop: CASSSQALAGYTF. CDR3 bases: TGTGCCAGCAGCTCCCAGGCCCTTGCGGGCTACACCTTC.

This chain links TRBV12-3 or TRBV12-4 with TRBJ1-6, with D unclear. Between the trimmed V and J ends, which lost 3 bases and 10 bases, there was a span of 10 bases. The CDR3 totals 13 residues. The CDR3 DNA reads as TGTGCCAGCAGTTTTCGAAGTTCGTCACCCCTCCACTTT. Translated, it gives CASSFRSSSPLHF.

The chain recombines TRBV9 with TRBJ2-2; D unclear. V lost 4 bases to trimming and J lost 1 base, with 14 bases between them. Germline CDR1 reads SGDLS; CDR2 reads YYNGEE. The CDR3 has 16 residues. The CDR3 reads CASSPRMGVNTGELFF. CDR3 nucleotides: TGTGCCAGCAGCCCTAGGATGGGCGTGAACACCGGGGAGCTGTTTTTT. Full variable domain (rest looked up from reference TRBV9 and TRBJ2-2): DSGVTQTPKHLITATGQRVTLRCSPRSGDLSVYWYQQSLDQGLQFLIQYYNGEERAKGNILERFSAQQFPDLHSELNLSSLELGDSALYFCASSPRMGVNTGELFFGEGSRLTVL.

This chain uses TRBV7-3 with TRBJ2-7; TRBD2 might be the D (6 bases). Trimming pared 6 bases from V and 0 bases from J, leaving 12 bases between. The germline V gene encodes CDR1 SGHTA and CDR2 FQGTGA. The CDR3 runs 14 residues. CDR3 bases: TGTGCCAGCAGGTCCGCGGGAAACTCCTACGAGCAGTACTTC. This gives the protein CASRSAGNSYEQYF.

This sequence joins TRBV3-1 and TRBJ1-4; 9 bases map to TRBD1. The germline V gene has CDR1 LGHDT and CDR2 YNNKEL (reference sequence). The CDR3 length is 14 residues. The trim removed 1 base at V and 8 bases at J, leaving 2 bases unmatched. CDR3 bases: TGTGCCAGCAGCCAAGCTACAGGGGGCGAAAAACTGTTTTTT. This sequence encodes CASSQATGGEKLFF.

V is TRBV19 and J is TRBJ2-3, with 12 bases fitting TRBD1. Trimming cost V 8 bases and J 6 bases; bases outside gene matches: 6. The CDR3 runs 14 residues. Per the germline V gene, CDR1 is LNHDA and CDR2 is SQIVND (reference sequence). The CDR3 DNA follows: TGTGCCAGTGGTGGGACAGGGGGCTGGGATACGCAGTATTTT. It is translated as CASGGTGGWDTQYF.

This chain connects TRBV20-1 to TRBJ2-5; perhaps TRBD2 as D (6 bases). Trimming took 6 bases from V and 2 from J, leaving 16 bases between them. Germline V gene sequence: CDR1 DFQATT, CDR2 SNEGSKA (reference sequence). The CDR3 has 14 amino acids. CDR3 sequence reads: CSAEDWREQETQYF. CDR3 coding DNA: TGCAGTGCCGAGGACTGGCGGGAACAAGAGACCCAGTACTTC.

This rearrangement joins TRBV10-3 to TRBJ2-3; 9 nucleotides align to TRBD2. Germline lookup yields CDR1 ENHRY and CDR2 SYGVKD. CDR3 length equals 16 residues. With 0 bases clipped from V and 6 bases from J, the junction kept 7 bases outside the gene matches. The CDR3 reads CAISESSSGGVDTQYF. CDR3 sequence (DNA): TGTGCCATCAGTGAGTCGAGTAGCGGGGGCGTGGATACGCAGTATTTT.

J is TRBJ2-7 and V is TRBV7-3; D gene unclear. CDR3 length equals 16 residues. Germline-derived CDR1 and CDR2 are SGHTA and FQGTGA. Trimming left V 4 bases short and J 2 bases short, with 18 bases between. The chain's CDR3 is CASSSTLGDYPYEQYF. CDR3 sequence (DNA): TGTGCCAGCAGCTCGACCCTTGGGGATTACCCCTACGAGCAGTACTTC. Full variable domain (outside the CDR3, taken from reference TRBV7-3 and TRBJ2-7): GAGVSQTPSNKVTEKGKYVELRCDPISGHTALYWYRQSLGQGPEFLIYFQGTGAADDSGLPNDRFFAVRPEGSVSTLKIQRTERGDSAVYLCASSSTLGDYPYEQYFGPGTRLTVT.

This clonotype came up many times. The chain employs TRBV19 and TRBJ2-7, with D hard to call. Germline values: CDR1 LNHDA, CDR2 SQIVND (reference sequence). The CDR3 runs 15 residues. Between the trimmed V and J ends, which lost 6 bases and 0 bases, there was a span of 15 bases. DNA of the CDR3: TGTGCCAGTAGCGTCTATAAGAACATCTCCTACGAGCAGTACGTC. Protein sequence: CASSVYKNISYEQYV.

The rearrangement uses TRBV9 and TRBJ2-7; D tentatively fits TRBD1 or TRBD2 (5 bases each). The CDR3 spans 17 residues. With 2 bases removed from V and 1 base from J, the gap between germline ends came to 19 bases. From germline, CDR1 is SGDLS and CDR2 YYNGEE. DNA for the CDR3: TGTGCCAGCAGCGTGGGGGTTGGCGGAACGTTTTCCTACGAGCAGTACTTC. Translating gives CASSVGVGGTFSYEQYF. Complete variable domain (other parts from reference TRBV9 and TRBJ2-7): DSGVTQTPKHLITATGQRVTLRCSPRSGDLSVYWYQQSLDQGLQFLIQYYNGEERAKGNILERFSAQQFPDLHSELNLSSLELGDSALYFCASSVGVGGTFSYEQYFGPGTRLTVT.

DNA for the CDR3: TGCGCCAGCAGCTCGGGACAGAGGCAAGAGACCCAGTACTTC. The encoded protein is CASSSGQRQETQYF. The chain uses TRBV5-1 and TRBJ2-5; 7 nucleotides agree with TRBD1. This CDR3 is built from 14 residues. Looked up from germline, CDR1 is SGHRS and CDR2 is YFSETQ. Trimming took 3 bases from V and 2 from J; bases not matched to a gene: 4. Drawing the rest from reference TRBV5-1 and TRBJ2-5, the complete variable domain is KAGVTQTPRYLIKTRGQQVTLSCSPISGHRSVSWYQQTPGQGLQFLFEYFSETQRNKGNFPGRFSGRQFSNSRSEMNVSTLELGDSALYLCASSSGQRQETQYFGPGTRLLVL.

The CDR3 spells CAISEGARAAGELFF. DNA for the CDR3: TGTGCCATCAGTGAAGGGGCTAGGGCTGCCGGGGAGCTGTTTTTT. The chain combines TRBV10-3 with TRBJ2-2; tentatively, D is TRBD1 (5 bases). CDR1 is ENHRY and CDR2 is SYGVKD in the germline V gene. V lost 3 bases to trimming and J lost 6 bases, with 14 bases between them. The CDR3 loop spans 15 amino acids.

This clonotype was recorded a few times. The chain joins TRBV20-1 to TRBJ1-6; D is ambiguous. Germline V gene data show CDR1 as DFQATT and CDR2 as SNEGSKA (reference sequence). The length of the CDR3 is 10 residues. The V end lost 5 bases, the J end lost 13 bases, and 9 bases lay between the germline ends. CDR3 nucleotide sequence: TGCAGTGCTCCCGTATTTCCCCTCCACTTT. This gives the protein CSAPVFPLHF.